Each of the 16 T cell receptor beta chains below was sequenced from the same sample in a study of blood T cell repertoires in COVID-19. Profiled with immunoSEQ multiplex PCR; TCRdb holds only in-frame clones, not every one. The sample includes 350,000 to 450,000 clones, approximately 91% of them seen just once. The sequenced material came from PBMCs or T cells enriched from blood (not recorded which). The receptors were gathered from a woman in her forties who had been exposed to COVID-19.

The chain employs TRBV10-3 and TRBJ1-2; 12 nucleotides line up with TRBD1. CDR3 length equals 17 residues. With V trimmed by 3 bases and J by 5 bases, 10 bases remained unmatched. CDR1 and CDR2 (germline): ENHRY, SYGVKD. CDR3: CAISDRGQGAGGYGYTF. The CDR3 DNA is TGTGCCATCAGTGATCGGGGACAGGGGGCCGGAGGATATGGCTACACCTTC.

This rearrangement joins TRBV19 to TRBJ1-5; 9 bases line up with TRBD1. The CDR3 runs 14 residues. Looked up from germline, CDR1 is LNHDA and CDR2 is SQIVND (reference sequence). V shed 4 bases and J 7 bases; nucleotides not matched to a gene: 5. The CDR3 is CASSRRDRVQPQHF. CDR3 nucleotides: TGTGCCAGTAGTAGGCGGGACAGGGTGCAGCCCCAGCATTTT.

The CDR3 nucleotides are TGTGCCAGCAGCTCCGGGACAGGGGGTGTCCAGCCCCAGCATTTT. The encoded protein is CASSSGTGGVQPQHF. The gene calls are TRBV27 and TRBJ1-5, with TRBD1 identical over 11 bases. The ends lost 6 bases at V and 7 bases at J; junction bases unmatched: 8. In germline, CDR1 is MNHEY, CDR2 SMNVEV (reference sequence). The CDR3 has 15 amino acids.

The rearrangement links TRBV5-1 to TRBJ2-2, with D perhaps matching TRBD2 (6 bases). Trimming removed 0 bases at V and 1 base at J, with 10 bases between. CDR3 length: 16 amino acids. Germline assignment: CDR1 SGHRS and CDR2 YFSETQ. The CDR3, as DNA: TGCGCCAGCAGCTTGGGTGACGGGGGGAACACCGGGGAGCTGTTTTTT. It is translated as CASSLGDGGNTGELFF.

CDR3 sequence (DNA): TGTGCCAGTAGTACAGGACAGAAAGCTTTCTTT. It translates to CASSTGQKAFF. The V gene is TRBV19, the J gene TRBJ1-1; tentative D call: TRBD1 (6 bases). V gave up 4 bases and J gave up 9 bases, with 9 bases separating them. This CDR3 region has 11 residues. Germline assignment: CDR1 LNHDA and CDR2 SQIVND (reference sequence).

The chain joins TRBV7-2 to TRBJ2-7, with no clear D. The V and J ends lost 0 bases and 0 bases respectively, with 9 bases between them. Germline V gives CDR1 SGHTA, CDR2 FQGNSA. This CDR3 region has 15 residues. The DNA for the CDR3 is TGTGCCAGCAGCTTAGCCGGCAGGCTCTCCTACGAGCAGTACTTC. Amino acid sequence: CASSLAGRLSYEQYF.

A single count supports this clone. This rearrangement joins TRBV30 to TRBJ2-1, with 8 nucleotides matching TRBD1. This CDR3 comprises 15 residues. Germline CDR1 is GTSNPN and CDR2 is SVGIG (reference sequence). Unmatched junction bases numbered 4, after V lost 3 bases and J lost 0 bases. CDR3 protein: CAWRYRGSSYNEQFF. CDR3 nucleotides: TGTGCCTGGAGATACAGGGGGAGCTCCTACAATGAGCAGTTCTTC.

About this clone itself: This sample includes further DNA sequences coding for the same CDR3. This chain joins TRBV19 and TRBJ1-6; a possible D gene is TRBD1 (6 bases). Trimming stripped 7 bases from V and 3 bases from J, with 7 bases between. CDR1 LNHDA and CDR2 SQIVND come from the germline V gene (reference sequence). CDR3 length: 13 residues. CDR3 loop: CASKDSYNSPLHF. CDR3 sequence (DNA): TGTGCCAGTAAGGACAGCTATAATTCACCCCTCCACTTT.

Only a few counts were recorded for this clone. This chain connects TRBV3-1 (or the pseudogene TRBV3-2) to TRBJ2-3; D remains ambiguous. Germline V gene lookup returns CDR1 LGHDT and CDR2 YNNKEL (reference sequence). Trimming left V 4 bases short and J 4 bases short, with 6 bases between. The CDR3 contains 12 residues. CDR3 residues: CASSPGPDTQYF. CDR3 DNA: TGTGCCAGCAGCCCTGGGCCAGATACGCAGTATTTT.

The gene calls are TRBV10-1 and TRBJ2-7; 7 nucleotides line up with TRBD2. The germline gives CDR1 WNHNN, CDR2 SYGVQD (reference sequence). V was clipped by 0 bases and J by 5 bases; unmatched bases: 4. The CDR3 covers 14 residues. CDR3: CASSESAGINEQYF. Written as DNA, the CDR3 is TGCGCCAGCAGTGAGTCAGCGGGAATCAACGAGCAGTACTTC.

The chain has TRBV30 and TRBJ2-3; maybe TRBD1 (5 bases). V was cut by 0 bases and J by 6 bases, with 7 bases left in between. CDR1 is GTSNPN, CDR2 SVGIG, per germline (reference sequence). The CDR3 is made up of 12 amino acids. The CDR3 is CAWSVKGDTQYF. For the CDR3, the DNA is TGTGCCTGGAGTGTTAAGGGGGATACGCAGTATTTT.

The chain employs TRBV19 and TRBJ1-2; maybe TRBD1 (6 bases). The CDR3 is made up of 16 amino acids. V gave up 4 bases and J gave up 0 bases, with 15 bases separating them. CDR1 LNHDA and CDR2 SQIVND come from the germline V gene (reference sequence). CDR3 in amino acids: CASSRAGVGPNYGYTF. The CDR3 coding sequence is TGTGCCAGTAGTAGAGCAGGGGTCGGGCCTAACTATGGCTACACCTTC. Filled out from reference TRBV19 and TRBJ1-2, the complete variable domain reads DGGITQSPKYLFRKEGQNVTLSCEQNLNHDAMYWYRQDPGQGLRLIYYSQIVNDFQKGDIAEGYSVSREKKESFPLTVTSAQKNPTAFYLCASSRAGVGPNYGYTFGSGTRLTVV.

This clone was seen more than once but under ten times. The chain has TRBV30 and TRBJ1-2; D unresolved. Germline loops: CDR1 GTSNPN, CDR2 SVGIG (reference sequence). Trimming removed 3 bases from V and 1 base from J, with 15 bases in between. The CDR3 runs to 15 residues. This CDR3 is CAWRPQQRDNYGYTF. Written as DNA, the CDR3 is TGTGCCTGGAGACCCCAACAGCGGGATAACTATGGCTACACCTTC.

The chain employs TRBV3-1 (or the pseudogene TRBV3-2) and TRBJ2-7, with 8 bases matching TRBD1. J was trimmed by 7 bases and V by 2 bases; bases with no gene match: 7. CDR3 size: 14 residues. The V gene's germline CDR1 is LGHDT and CDR2 YNNKEL (reference sequence). CDR3 sequence reads: CASSQSGTGPEQYF. DNA of the CDR3: TGTGCCAGCAGCCAATCCGGGACAGGCCCTGAGCAGTACTTC.

The rearrangement joins TRBV27 to TRBJ2-2; TRBD2 matches at 12 bases. CDR3 length: 16 amino acids. V gave up 1 base and J gave up 6 bases; unmatched junction bases: 3. Germline lookup yields CDR1 MNHEY and CDR2 SMNVEV (reference sequence). The CDR3 DNA follows: TGTGCCAGCAGTTTATTGACTAGCGGGAGACCCGGGGAGCTGTTTTTT. As protein: CASSLLTSGRPGELFF.

The chain joins TRBV9 to TRBJ1-2; D is uncertain. The germline gives CDR1 SGDLS, CDR2 YYNGEE. V lost 4 bases, J lost 3 bases, and 13 bases lay in between. This CDR3 has 14 amino acids. CDR3 DNA sequence: TGTGCCAGCAGCCTCAGATCCGCGGACTATGGCTACACCTTC. Its protein product is CASSLRSADYGYTF.